The subject of this entry is one T cell receptor beta chain. The table came from immunoSEQ multiplex PCR; TCRdb's copy has only in-frame clones and leaves some out. The sample has tens of thousands of clones, around 77% seen once; the top ten hold under 3%. These data are taken from a study of radiotherapy plus CTLA-4 blockade in lung cancer. Trimming took off 5 bases at V and 0 bases at J, with 13 bases between the two ends. CDR1 SGHTA and CDR2 FQGTGA come from the germline V gene. There are 15 residues in the CDR3. This clonotype originated in a human donor with non-small cell lung cancer whose response to radiotherapy plus ipilimumab could not be evaluated. The material sequenced was peripheral blood, taken from a patient treated with radiotherapy plus ipilimumab. This chain joins TRBV7-3 and TRBJ1-1; D might be TRBD1 (6 bases). The chain's CDR3 is CASSQQGSMNTEAFF. DNA of the CDR3: TGTGCCAGCAGCCAACAGGGATCAATGAACACTGAAGCTTTCTTT.